The clone carrying this T cell receptor (beta chain) has only a few counts. Its antigen is unknown. Trimming shortened V by 1 base and J by 6 bases, and 16 bases separated the two germline ends. Germline loops: CDR1 MGHRA, CDR2 YSYEKL. The CDR3 totals 16 residues. This sample is part of a study of T cell repertoires in cytomegalovirus infection. Study results and caveats: CMV carriers with the relevant HLA were identified by cumulative public TCR beta family frequency. Within the response measured ex vivo, HLA-C-restricted CMV-specific TCR beta clonotypes were dominant.

TCRdb redid the calling of the reads with MiXCR, one entry per CDR3 protein. The sample yields some 300,000 distinct CDR3 sequences, under 20% seen once. The chain links TRBV4-1 to TRBJ2-4, with a weak D call TRBD1 (5 bases). The sample was PBMCs. The clonotype comes from a human donor in good health (CMV status not recorded). Some clones in this sample may be carry-over from other donors' samples. In nucleotides, the CDR3 is TGCGCCAGCAGCCAAGGGGCCGGTCTTGGGGCAAACATTCAGTACTTC. Its protein is CASSQGAGLGANIQYF.